This T cell receptor (beta chain) emerged from a study of OX40 agonist ivuxolimab in advanced cancers. About the investigation overall: The costimulatory receptor OX40 (CD134) was targeted by ivuxolimab, a fully human IgG2 agonistic monoclonal antibody. Intravenous ivuxolimab was administered to patients every 2 weeks at six dose levels: 0.01, 0.1, 0.3, 1.5, 3 and 10 mg/kg. Among the approximately 54 dose-escalation patients, around 20 had hepatocellular carcinoma, approximately 15 melanoma, 9 renal cell carcinoma and 9 head and neck cancer. The dose-escalation cohort was about 83% male with a mean age of about 58 years, ranging from roughly 23 to 90. Patients were allowed to have had prior anti-PD-1, anti-PD-L1 or anti-CTLA-4 therapy, and 30% to 40% of the dose-escalation patients had been treated with checkpoint inhibitors. Partial responses were achieved by three dose-escalation patients, of whom one had hepatocellular carcinoma and two had cutaneous melanoma. The point of sequencing TCRbeta in the periphery was to test whether ivuxolimab changed TCR sequence diversity and drove clonal T-cell expansion. The paper covers the monotherapy dose-escalation part of the phase I ivuxolimab trial, which included N = 52 patients. Study-wide conclusions, independent of this receptor: In partial responders in the 0.1-3.0 mg/kg groups, normalized peripheral clonal expansion was found to be among the lowest, especially among CD8+ T cells. On average, CD8+ T cells showed more expanded clones than CD4+ T cells after ivuxolimab. Low levels of normalized T-cell clonal expansion were also seen in some patients who did not respond. The antigen specificity of the peripheral T cells that underwent clonal expansion was not determined. At doses from 0.1 to 3.0 mg/kg, clonal expansion was seen in both CD4+ and CD8+ blood T cells between baseline and week 6.

Patients with a history of autoimmune disease or receiving systemic immunosuppression were excluded from the trial. Peripheral blood for TCR sequencing was drawn from every dose cohort at baseline, at cycle 4 day 1 and at cycle 7 day 1. Samples came from an open-label, multicenter, first-in-human phase I dose-escalation trial of ivuxolimab. Adults with locally advanced or metastatic melanoma, renal cell carcinoma, hepatocellular carcinoma or head and neck squamous cell carcinoma were enrolled in the trial. Before TCR sequencing, CD4+ and CD8+ T cells were separately sorted from peripheral blood. Turning to this clone: No antigen is known for it. Base qualities are not provided; no much larger clone lies one nucleotide away.

To sequence the TCRbeta CDR3 region, genomic DNA was isolated from the sorted cells. The immunoSEQ Assay was used to sequence the TCRbeta CDR3 regions. The immuneACCESS repertoire file appears here via TCRdb, limited to in-frame rearrangements. These files lack a portion of the clones; in checked studies, under half of the deficit traces to unresolved V genes, and the cause of the others is not known. The sample table holds around 56,000 clones, of which roughly 86% were seen once. The top ten clones comprise 0.95% to 1.4% of the sample. Taken from the germline V gene, the CDR1 and CDR2 loops are MDHEN and SYDVKM. The CDR3, cysteine through phenylalanine, is 15 amino acids long. Only the CDR3 portion is preserved as DNA: 45 bases, with reading frame beginning at the first base. Deletion took 3 bases off V and 6 bases off J, with a span of 15 bases between the germline ends.

The V and J segments used are TRBV28 and TRBJ1-5; a tentative D match to TRBD1 spans 5 bases. The specimen was CD4+ or CD8+ T cells sorted from blood, collected in a trial of the OX40 agonist ivuxolimab. The source is an adult with an advanced solid tumor such as melanoma, head and neck, liver or kidney cancer. The CDR3 region reads CASSLAPGPGQPQHF. Read as DNA, the sequence is TGTGCCAGCAGTTTGGCCCCAGGGCCCGGTCAGCCCCAGCATTTT.